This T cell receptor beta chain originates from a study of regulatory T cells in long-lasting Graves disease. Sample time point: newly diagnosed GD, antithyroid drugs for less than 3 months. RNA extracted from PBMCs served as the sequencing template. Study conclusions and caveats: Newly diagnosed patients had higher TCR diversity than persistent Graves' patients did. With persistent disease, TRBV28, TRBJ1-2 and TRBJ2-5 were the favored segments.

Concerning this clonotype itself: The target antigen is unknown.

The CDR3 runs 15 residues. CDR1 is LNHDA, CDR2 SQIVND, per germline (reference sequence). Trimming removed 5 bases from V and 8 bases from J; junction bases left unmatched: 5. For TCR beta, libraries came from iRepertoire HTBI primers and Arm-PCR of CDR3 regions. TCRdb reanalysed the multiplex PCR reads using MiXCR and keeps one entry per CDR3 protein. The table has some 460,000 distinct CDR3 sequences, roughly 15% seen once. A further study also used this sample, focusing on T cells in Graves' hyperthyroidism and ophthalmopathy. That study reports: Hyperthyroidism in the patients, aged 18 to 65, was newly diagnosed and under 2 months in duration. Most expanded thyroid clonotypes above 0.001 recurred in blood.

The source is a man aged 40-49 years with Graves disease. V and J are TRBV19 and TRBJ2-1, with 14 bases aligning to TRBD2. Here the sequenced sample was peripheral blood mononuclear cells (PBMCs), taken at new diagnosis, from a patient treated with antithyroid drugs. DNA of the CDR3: TGTGCCAGTAGTCCGGGACTAGCGGGAGATGATGAGCAGTTCTTC. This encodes CASSPGLAGDDEQFF.